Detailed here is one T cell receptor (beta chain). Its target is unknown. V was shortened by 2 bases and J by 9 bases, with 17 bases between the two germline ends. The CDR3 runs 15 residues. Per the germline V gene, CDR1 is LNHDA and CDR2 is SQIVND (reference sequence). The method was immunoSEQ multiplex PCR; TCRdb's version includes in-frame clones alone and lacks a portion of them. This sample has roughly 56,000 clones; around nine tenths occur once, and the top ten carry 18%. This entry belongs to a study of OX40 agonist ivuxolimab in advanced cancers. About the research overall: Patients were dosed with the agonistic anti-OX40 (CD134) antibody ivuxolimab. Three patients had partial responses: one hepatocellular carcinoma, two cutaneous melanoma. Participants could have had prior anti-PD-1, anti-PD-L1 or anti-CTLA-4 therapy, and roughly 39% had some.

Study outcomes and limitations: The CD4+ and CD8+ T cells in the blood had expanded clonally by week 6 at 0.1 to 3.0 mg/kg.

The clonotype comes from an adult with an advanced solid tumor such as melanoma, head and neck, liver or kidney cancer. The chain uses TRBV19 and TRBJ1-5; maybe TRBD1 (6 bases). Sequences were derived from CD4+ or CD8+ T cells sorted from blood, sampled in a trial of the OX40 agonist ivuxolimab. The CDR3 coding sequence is TGTGCCAGTAGTATAATTGGGGACAAGGCATCGCCCCAGCATTTT. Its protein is CASSIIGDKASPQHF.